The clone carrying this T cell receptor (gamma chain) was seen ten or more times. Its antigen is unidentified. Bulk repertoires came from Vgamma9/Vdelta2+ or Vdelta2-negative gammadelta T cells flow-sorted from PBMC. The CDR3 runs to 10 residues. CDR1 and CDR2 (germline): VINAFY, YDVSNSKD. Losses at the gene ends were 5 bases for V and 12 bases for J; bases not matched to a gene: 7. The data were taken from a study of γδ T cells in repeated Plasmodium falciparum infection. Study results and caveats: Compared with Australian children, Malian Vdelta2-negative repertoires seemed more clonal, less diverse, less shared. Over time and infection, Vgamma9/Vdelta2+ repertoires remained highly stable and polyclonal.

TCRdb redid the clone calls on the multiplex PCR reads with CATT. The sample records tens of thousands of gamma-chain clones, roughly 3.1% being singletons. Sequenced material: gamma-delta T cells from blood. The chain uses TRGV5 and TRGJ1 or TRGJ2. The sequence derives from a pool of human donors (malaria-infected and uninfected, not separated). CDR3 DNA sequence: TGTGCCACCTGGGCCCGGAGGAAACTCTTT. Its protein product is CATWARRKLF.